These 7 T cell receptor beta chains share one sample of origin, sequenced in a study of human T cells and chemical hapten exposure. The time point is: pre-sensitization, week 0. Described treatment: therapeutic diphenylcyclopropenone sensitization with weekly scalp DPC. A single record per CDR3 protein comes from TCRdb applying MiXCR to the RACE reads. The sample shows over 30,000 distinct CDR3 sequences, roughly 7.6% of them seen only once. Sequenced here: whole blood, sampled in connection with sensitization to the hapten diphenylcyclopropenone (DPC). These receptors all stem from a woman aged 50 to 60 with alopecia areata. Some clones in this sample may be carry-over from other donors' samples.

This clonotype was counted ten times or more. In DNA, the CDR3 is TGCAGTGCTAGAGGGGGAGCTGGGACCCAGTACTTC. Residues: CSARGGAGTQYF. The rearrangement joins TRBV20-1 to TRBJ2-5, with D perhaps TRBD2 (5 bases). V lost 1 base to trimming and J lost 7 bases, with 10 bases between them. Germline V gene data show CDR1 as DFQATT and CDR2 as SNEGSKA (reference sequence). The CDR3 extends over 12 amino acids.

This clonotype was picked up a small number of times. The chain carries TRBV20-1 and TRBJ2-1; 7 bases are a match to TRBD1. V shed 5 bases, J shed 5 bases, and the junction held 21 bases outside the gene matches. The CDR3 length is 18 residues. Germline CDR1 and CDR2: DFQATT and SNEGSKA (reference sequence). In nucleotides, the CDR3 is TGCAGTGCTGAACCCGGGACAGAGTCCACAAGAAATAACAATGAGCAGTTCTTC. Residues: CSAEPGTESTRNNNEQFF.

The V gene is TRBV7-9, the J gene TRBJ2-3; 12 positions agree with TRBD2. CDR3 length equals 19 residues. Germline V CDR1 and CDR2: SEHNR, FQNEAQ (reference sequence). Trimming cost V 4 bases and J 2 bases; bases outside gene matches: 13. CDR3 amino acids: CASSSPPPPSGRDTDTQYF. In DNA, the CDR3 is TGTGCCAGCAGCTCTCCCCCCCCTCCTAGCGGGAGGGACACAGATACGCAGTATTTT.

This clonotype was detected ten times or more. The CDR3 bases are TGTGCCAGCACCCCCAGGCTTAGGGGAACCGCTGAAGCTTTCTTT. Translated: CASTPRLRGTAEAFF. The chain has TRBV5-8 and TRBJ1-1; tentatively, D is TRBD1 (5 bases). V was shortened by 6 bases and J by 6 bases, with 21 bases between the two germline ends. In germline, CDR1 is SGHTS, CDR2 YDEGEE. The length of the CDR3 is 15 residues.

This clonotype has a count of ten or more. The V and J genes are TRBV24-1 and TRBJ2-3; 10 bases match TRBD1. CDR1 and CDR2 (germline): KGHDR, SFDVKD. CDR3 length: 15 amino acids. Trimming removed 3 bases from V and 5 bases from J; junction bases left unmatched: 4. For the CDR3, the DNA is TGTGCCACCAGTGATCCGACAGGGGGCAAAGATACGCAGTATTTT. Protein: CATSDPTGGKDTQYF.

This clonotype has only a few counts. CDR3 sequence: CASRPQLQGNQPQHF. The DNA of the CDR3 is TGTGCCAGTAGACCACAGCTACAGGGGAATCAGCCCCAGCATTTT. V gene TRBV19 combines with J gene TRBJ1-5; TRBD1 matches 7 bases. The trim removed 6 bases at V and 4 bases at J, leaving 9 bases unmatched. The CDR3 sequence is 15 residues long. The germline gives CDR1 LNHDA, CDR2 SQIVND (reference sequence).

At least ten counts were recorded for this clonotype. The V call is TRBV4-3, the J call TRBJ2-7; D is ambiguous. CDR3 length equals 13 residues. The ends were cut back, 1 base at V and 3 bases at J, with 7 bases in the middle. CDR1 and CDR2 from the germline V gene are LGHNA and YSLEER. The CDR3 nucleotides are TGCGCCAGCAGCCAAGGTGCCGGCTACGAGCAGTACTTC. Translation gives CASSQGAGYEQYF.